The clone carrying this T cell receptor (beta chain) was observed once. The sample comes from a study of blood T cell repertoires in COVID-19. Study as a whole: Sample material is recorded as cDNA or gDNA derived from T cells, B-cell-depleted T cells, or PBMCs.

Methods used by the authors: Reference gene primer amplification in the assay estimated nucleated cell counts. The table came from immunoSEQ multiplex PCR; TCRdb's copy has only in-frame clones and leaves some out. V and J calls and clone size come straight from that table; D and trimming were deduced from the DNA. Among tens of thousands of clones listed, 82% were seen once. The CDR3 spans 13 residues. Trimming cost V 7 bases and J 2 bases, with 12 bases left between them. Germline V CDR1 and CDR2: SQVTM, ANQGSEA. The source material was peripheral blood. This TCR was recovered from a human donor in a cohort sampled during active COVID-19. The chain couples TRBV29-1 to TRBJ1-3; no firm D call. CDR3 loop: CSAVREAGNTIYF. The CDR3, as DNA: TGCAGCGCTGTCCGGGAGGCTGGAAACACCATATATTTT.